Below are 24 T cell receptor beta chains sequenced from a single sample in a study of T cell responses to AZD1222 COVID-19 vaccine. Sequencing used immunoSEQ multiplex PCR; TCRdb keeps in-frame clones, though not all of them. This sample has roughly 140,000 clones, with 88% found just once. The sample was peripheral blood, taken on day 0 of MenACWY control vaccination. These TCRs come from an adult in good health.

This clone was detected only once. The V and J genes are TRBV29-1 and TRBJ2-7, with TRBD1 as a possible D gene (6 bases). This CDR3 comprises 13 residues. Trimming removed 3 bases at V and 4 bases at J, with 13 bases between. Germline V gene data show CDR1 as SQVTM and CDR2 as ANQGSEA. The CDR3 here is CSVEGAGRYEQYF. The CDR3 DNA sequence: TGCAGCGTTGAGGGGGCCGGTAGGTACGAGCAGTACTTC.

The V call is TRBV2, the J call TRBJ1-6; TRBD1 matches 10 bases. Germline CDR1 reads SNHLY; CDR2 reads FYNNEI. V lost 11 bases and J lost 9; bases outside the gene matches: 7. CDR3 length: 13 amino acids. In DNA, the CDR3 is TGTGCCGGGCACCGGGACAGGGGTTCACCCCTCCACTTT. Translation: CAGHRDRGSPLHF.

This clone has more than one count but fewer than ten. The genes are TRBV20-1 and TRBJ2-7; no clear D. The V end was cut by 6 bases, the J end by 4 bases, with 10 bases between. This CDR3 spans 11 amino acids. The germline V gene has CDR1 DFQATT and CDR2 SNEGSKA (reference sequence). The CDR3 loop is CSAPAAYEQYF. The DNA for the CDR3 is TGCAGTGCCCCTGCGGCGTACGAGCAGTACTTC.

The J gene is TRBJ2-1, the V gene TRBV25-1, with 7 bases lining up with TRBD2. Germline lookup yields CDR1 MGHDK and CDR2 SYGVNS. This CDR3 has 16 amino acids. J lost 0 bases, V lost 5 bases, and 7 bases had no gene match. CDR3 bases: TGTGCCAGCAGTCCCCCTCTAGCGGCCTCCTACAATGAGCAGTTCTTC. Protein sequence: CASSPPLAASYNEQFF.

This clone was detected once. The chain has TRBV10-3 and TRBJ1-2, with a tentative D call TRBD1 (5 bases). V was trimmed by 0 bases and J by 8 bases, leaving 16 bases between them. Germline-derived CDR1 and CDR2 are ENHRY and SYGVKD. The CDR3 has 15 amino acids. CDR3 coding DNA: TGTGCCATCAGTGAGTCGTATCAGGGTTTAGAGGGCTACACCTTC. Translated: CAISESYQGLEGYTF.

The V call is TRBV19, the J call TRBJ1-2; D unclear. With 3 bases removed from V and 0 bases from J, the gap between germline ends came to 11 bases. The CDR3 runs to 15 residues. CDR1 is LNHDA and CDR2 is SQIVND in the germline V gene (reference sequence). This CDR3 reads CASSIGRQTNYGYTF. The CDR3 DNA sequence: TGTGCCAGTAGTATCGGCCGGCAGACTAACTATGGCTACACCTTC.

The J gene is TRBJ1-4, the V gene TRBV21-1; TRBD1, as called in the table, went unchecked against the DNA. TRBV21-1 is a listed pseudogene. The CDR3 has 13 residues. The CDR3 region is CASSIWTAAKLFF. The CDR3 DNA follows: TGTGCCAGCAGCATCTGGACAGCGGCTAAACTGTTTTTT.

This clone showed up just a few times. The rearrangement uses TRBV5-4 and TRBJ1-1; TRBD1 aligns across 9 bases. J gave up 0 bases and V 4 bases, and 13 bases lay outside the gene matches. The CDR3 totals 18 residues. Germline V lookup: CDR1 SGHNT, CDR2 YYREEE (reference sequence). The CDR3, as DNA: TGTGCCAGCAGCGCATACAGGGGGCGAGGGAAGATGAACACTGAAGCTTTCTTT. It specifies CASSAYRGRGKMNTEAFF. Combining the CDR3 with reference TRBV5-4 and TRBJ1-1 gives the whole variable domain ETGVTQSPTHLIKTRGQQVTLRCSSQSGHNTVSWYQQALGQGPQFIFQYYREEENGRGNFPPRFSGLQFPNYSSELNVNALELDDSALYLCASSAYRGRGKMNTEAFFGQGTRLTVV.

In this sample, this clone turned up once. The chain uses TRBV6-6 and TRBJ2-6; D gene uncertain. Trimming took off 7 bases at V and 2 bases at J, with 6 bases between the two ends. CDR1 and CDR2 from the germline V gene are MNHNY and SVGAGI (reference sequence). This CDR3 comprises 13 residues. The CDR3 loop is CASTSTGANVLTF. The CDR3 DNA reads as TGTGCCAGCACGAGCACTGGGGCCAACGTCCTGACTTTC.

On this clone itself: Other DNA sequences in this specimen translate into the identical CDR3. The chain carries TRBV5-1 and TRBJ1-1, with D possibly matching TRBD1 (6 bases). Germline V gene sequence: CDR1 SGHRS, CDR2 YFSETQ. The CDR3 sequence is 14 residues long. The V end was cut by 4 bases, the J end by 3 bases, with 13 bases between. CDR3 DNA: TGCGCCAGCAGCCTAGGACAGCGAGACACTGAAGCTTTCTTT. Protein: CASSLGQRDTEAFF.

The gene calls are TRBV5-4 and TRBJ2-3; 14 bases line up with TRBD2. Germline V lookup: CDR1 SGHNT, CDR2 YYREEE (reference sequence). The ends lost 5 bases at V and 0 bases at J; junction bases unmatched: 8. The CDR3 sequence is 18 residues long. CDR3 residues: CASSRTSGGQHSTDTQYF. The DNA of the CDR3 is TGTGCCAGCAGTCGGACTAGCGGGGGGCAACATAGCACAGATACGCAGTATTTT.

V usage is TRBV7-2 and J usage is TRBJ1-5; D call uncertain. Germline V gene lookup returns CDR1 SGHTA and CDR2 FQGNSA. The CDR3 has 15 amino acids. V gave up 5 bases and J gave up 1 base, with 12 bases separating them. CDR3 in amino acids: CASSRTPGSNQPQHF. CDR3 DNA: TGTGCCAGCAGCCGCACCCCGGGAAGCAATCAGCCCCAGCATTTT.

Details on this clone: The junction departs from germline at one end; a sequencing error may be responsible. The chain combines TRBV28 with TRBJ1-1; D gene ambiguous. Germline V gene data show CDR1 as MDHEN and CDR2 as SYDVKM. This CDR3 comprises 15 residues. The CDR3 here is CASSFPPAQNPEAFF. In nucleotides, the CDR3 is TGTGCCAGCAGTTTCCCCCCCGCCCAGAACCCTGAAGCTTTCTTT.

This chain joins TRBV19 and TRBJ1-5; a weak D match, TRBD1 (6 bases). The germline V and J ends were trimmed by 7 bases and 0 bases, with 19 bases remaining between them. The CDR3 sequence is 17 residues long. Germline loops: CDR1 LNHDA, CDR2 SQIVND (reference sequence). CDR3 protein: CASMRLQGSYSNQPQHF. The CDR3 bases are TGTGCCAGTATGAGACTACAGGGTTCCTATAGCAATCAGCCCCAGCATTTT.

The chain carries TRBV7-9 and TRBJ1-4, with 9 positions matching TRBD1. The V gene end was trimmed by 1 base and the J gene end by 8 bases; junction bases not matched to a gene: 8. Germline V lookup: CDR1 SEHNR, CDR2 FQNEAQ (reference sequence). The CDR3 extends over 16 amino acids. This CDR3 reads CASSLGSGTGYEKLFF. In nucleotides, the CDR3 is TGTGCCAGCAGCTTAGGCTCCGGGACAGGGTACGAAAAACTGTTTTTT.

This chain links TRBV15 with TRBJ2-7, with D possibly TRBD1 on 5 matching bases. The germline gives CDR1 LNHNV, CDR2 YYDKDF (reference sequence). The CDR3 spans 14 residues. V lost 6 bases and J 5 bases, leaving 17 bases between the germline ends. CDR3 loop: CATSVAGFNHEQYF. For the CDR3, the DNA is TGTGCCACCAGTGTTGCAGGGTTTAACCACGAGCAGTACTTC.

The rearrangement links TRBV19 to TRBJ2-7; TRBD1 matches at 7 bases. V lost 4 bases to trimming and J lost 6 bases; unmatched junction nucleotides: 9. Germline CDR1 is LNHDA and CDR2 is SQIVND (reference sequence). The CDR3 covers 14 residues. The DNA for the CDR3 is TGTGCCAGTAGTAGCGGACAGGCCCCCACCGAGCAGTACTTC. This sequence encodes CASSSGQAPTEQYF. Combining the CDR3 with reference TRBV19 and TRBJ2-7 gives the whole variable domain DGGITQSPKYLFRKEGQNVTLSCEQNLNHDAMYWYRQDPGQGLRLIYYSQIVNDFQKGDIAEGYSVSREKKESFPLTVTSAQKNPTAFYLCASSSGQAPTEQYFGPGTRLTVT.

The chain has TRBV7-2 and TRBJ1-2; D is perhaps TRBD1 (5 bases). Germline V gives CDR1 SGHTA, CDR2 FQGNSA. With 5 bases removed from V and 4 bases from J, the gap between germline ends came to 8 bases. This CDR3 region has 12 residues. The CDR3 nucleotides read TGTGCCAGCAGCGCGGACACCTATGGCTACACCTTC. It yields the protein CASSADTYGYTF.

The chain uses TRBV7-2 and TRBJ1-2; possible D gene TRBD1, 5 bases. CDR1 is SGHTA, CDR2 FQGNSA, per germline. The CDR3 contains 13 residues. V was clipped by 3 bases and J by 6 bases, with 11 bases between them. CDR3 nucleotides: TGTGCCAGCAGCTTCCAGGGAGGAGATGGCTACACCTTC. Its translation: CASSFQGGDGYTF.

J is TRBJ2-7 and V is TRBV6-5, with D maybe TRBD2 (6 bases). This CDR3 has 13 amino acids. Germline CDR1 and CDR2: MNHEY and SVGAGI. Trimming removed 7 bases from V and 13 bases from J, with 23 bases in between. The CDR3 sequence is CASNDPSQASVYF. Here the CDR3 DNA reads TGTGCCAGCAACGACCCCTCACAGGCTAGCGTTTACTTC.

V and J are TRBV14 and TRBJ2-2, with D possibly TRBD2 on 6 matching bases. V lost 2 bases to trimming and J lost 3 bases, with 10 bases between them. The CDR3 consists of 15 residues. Germline V gives CDR1 SGHDN, CDR2 FVKESK. In DNA, the CDR3 is TGTGCCAGCAGCCAACGGCTAGCGTACACCGGGGAGCTGTTTTTT. Translating gives CASSQRLAYTGELFF.

The chain joins TRBV3-1 (or the pseudogene TRBV3-2) to TRBJ1-4; 8 positions agree with TRBD1. Germline trimming cut 6 bases from V and 10 bases from J; bases unmatched to any gene: 7. The CDR3 consists of 13 residues. The germline CDR1 and CDR2 sequences are LGHDT and YNNKEL (reference sequence). The CDR3 here is CASRQGVIPKLFF. The CDR3 DNA sequence: TGTGCCAGCAGACAGGGGGTTATACCAAAACTGTTTTTT.

The CDR3 reads CASSQGGRGGEIYGYTF. The DNA for the CDR3 is TGCGCCAGCAGCCAAGGAGGCCGGGGGGGAGAAATATATGGCTACACCTTC. The V and J genes are TRBV4-3 and TRBJ1-2, with D possibly TRBD1 on 5 matching bases. The germline V gene encodes CDR1 LGHNA and CDR2 YSLEER. The V end was cut by 1 base, the J end by 5 bases, with 20 bases between. The CDR3 is made up of 17 amino acids.

This clone was counted a few times. The rearrangement joins TRBV4-2 to TRBJ2-1; D uncertain. Trimming cost V 0 bases and J 0 bases, with 6 bases left between them. Per the germline V gene, CDR1 is LGHNA and CDR2 is YNFKEQ. CDR3 length equals 15 residues. The CDR3 DNA reads TGTGCCAGCAGCCAAGATTGGGGCTCCTACAATGAGCAGTTCTTC. Translation: CASSQDWGSYNEQFF.